Sequencing of this T cell receptor (beta chain) was carried out in a study of identical twins (TCRdb year 2016). Turning to the overall study: The study deep-sequenced TCR alpha and beta repertoires from monozygotic twins, unrelated adults of various ages and cord blood to test whether fetal clonotypes persist. To rule out contamination, the twin experiments were replicated at different times with different library preparation protocols.

Only healthy Caucasian donors were included. The twin cohort comprised three pairs of female monozygotic twins, all aged about 18 to 29 years. Peripheral blood mononuclear cells were the source from which RNA for the TCR libraries was isolated. To prepare the library, 5' RACE was applied. The sequencer was an Illumina HiSeq 2000. Template switching introduced a universal primer binding site; the final cDNA contained a unique molecular identifier, enabling accurate counting of TCR cDNA molecules. Specific primers in the conserved constant-segment region were used to synthesize first-strand cDNA for TCR alpha and beta chains. To control for contamination, every cDNA library carried two barcodes: a SMART-Mk sample barcode plus Illumina barcodes. TruSeq adapter sequences along with Illumina sample barcodes were introduced in two successive PCR steps. Sequencing of the TCR alpha and beta cDNA libraries was done on the Illumina HiSeq platform using custom primers. The original pipeline was this. Raw reads were processed with MiGEC to extract unique molecular identifiers, and MiXCR was used to determine CDR3 positions. Recombination models were inferred per individual with the repgenHMM and IGoR tools using an EM algorithm. The analysis of shared clonotypes was done with the tcR package in R, with sharing normalized by the product of cloneset sizes. To study raw recombination without the effects of thymic and clonal selection, out-of-frame nonproductive sequences were analyzed. The public reads were reprocessed in TCRdb via fastp at Q25 and MiXCR, keeping in-frame beta chains. Rows are combined by CDR3 protein, so each entry shows the most common genes and DNA. The V and J calls shown here were made by TCRdb, not taken from the authors' results. This sample gives 600,000 to 800,000 distinct CDR3 sequences in total; 21% of them show up just once. The ten largest clones capture around 4.4% of the sample.

Points the paper makes about the study in general: In monozygotic twins, recombination models systematically underestimated out-of-frame TCR alpha sharing, but the models matched the sharing seen between unrelated individuals. Compared with coincidental sharing between unrelated individuals, out-of-frame TCR alpha sequences shared between twins had an excess of sequences with low generation probability. Abundant cord blood beta clonotypes carried fewer insertions; young adult naive repertoires showed a weaker similar trend, while memory repertoires showed none. The excess sharing between twins in beta out-of-frame sequences was weaker because fewer shared sequences reduced the signal-to-noise ratio. Invariant T cells such as MAIT and iNKT could partly confound zero-insertion analyses, although diverse VJ usage argued against such confounding for most clonotypes. Conclusions relied on cross-sectional statistical analysis, since the same donors could not be followed over many years.

Concerning this clonotype: The antigen it binds to is not known. There are no base qualities to consult, and no much larger clone falls within one base.

The CDR3 measures 15 amino acids from cysteine to phenylalanine. Here the CDR3 DNA is all that survives: 45 bases in frame from base 1. CDR1 is given as SNHLY and CDR2 as FYNNEI, both from the germline V gene. Trimming removed 8 bases from V and 2 bases from J, leaving 13 bases between the germline ends. These data also formed part of another study, on T cells expressing NK-cell markers. The second investigation adds: About 8 donors provided sorted CD3+CD56+NKG2C+, CD3+CD56+NKG2C- and CD3+CD56-NKG2C+ T-cell subsets, whose TCR beta-chain repertoires were profiled. Of the eight sequenced donors, seven were found to be HCMV-seropositive and one was found to be HCMV-seronegative. To restrict sorting to alphabetaTCR-expressing T cells, an anti-gammadeltaTCR antibody was added in several experiments. For roughly six donors, the dominant CD3+CD56+NKG2C+ clonotypes were among the top 10 CD8+ clonotypes and accounted for roughly 1.0-8% of CD8+ T cells. Those dominant clonotypes were again the most abundant among CD3+CD56-NKG2C+ cells in a handful of donors, at 28.3-60.1%. It remained unclear whether the expanded NKG2C-expressing T cell clones were specific for HCMV antigens. All eight donors whose samples were sequenced were randomly selected healthy volunteers, three of them men and five women. HCMV serostatus was determined by detecting HCMV-specific IgG in serum with a commercial ELISA kit. For several donors, bulk peripheral blood T-cell repertoires were additionally sequenced from unsorted PBMC. Reads were demultiplexed and grouped by UMI with MIGEC, and clonotypes were assembled and quantified with MiTCR. Only TCR cDNA sequences supported by at least two reads were kept to exclude erroneous sequences. The tcR package was used for downstream repertoire analysis, and clonotypes were matched between fractions using CDR3 nucleotide sequence together with V segment. VDJmatch was used to annotate antigen specificity against VDJdb, with one amino acid substitution in CDR3 allowed.

The sequenced sample consisted of PBMCs. This receptor was taken from a young woman in good health. This sequence uses TRBV2 and TRBJ2-6; the D gene lacks a confident call. CDR3 region: CASQEPSPGANVLTF. The bases are TGTGCCAGCCAGGAACCTTCGCCTGGGGCCAACGTCCTGACTTTC.